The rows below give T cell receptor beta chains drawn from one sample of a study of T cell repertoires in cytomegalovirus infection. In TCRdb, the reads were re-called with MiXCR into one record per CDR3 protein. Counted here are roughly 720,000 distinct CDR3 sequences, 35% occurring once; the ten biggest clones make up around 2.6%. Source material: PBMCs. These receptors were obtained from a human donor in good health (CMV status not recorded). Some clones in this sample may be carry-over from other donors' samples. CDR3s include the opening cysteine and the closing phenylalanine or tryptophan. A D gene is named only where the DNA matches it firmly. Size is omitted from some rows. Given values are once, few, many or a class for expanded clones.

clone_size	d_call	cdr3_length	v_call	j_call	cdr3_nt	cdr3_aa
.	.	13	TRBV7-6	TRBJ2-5	TGTGCCAGCAGCCCAGGGGAGGCAGAGACCCCATACTTC	CASSPGEAETPYF
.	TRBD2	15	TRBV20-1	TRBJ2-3	TGCAGTGCTACCCGGACTAGCGGGAACCCAGATACGCAGTATTTT	CSATRTSGNPDTQYF
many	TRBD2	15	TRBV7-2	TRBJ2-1	TGTGCCAGCAGCCCCGTAGCGGGGAGCCACAATGAGCAGTTCTTC	CASSPVAGSHNEQFF
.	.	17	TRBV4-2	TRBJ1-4	TGTGCCAGCAGCAGCGCCCCCAATAGTCGTACTAATGAAAACCTGTTTTTT	CASSSAPNSRTNENLFF
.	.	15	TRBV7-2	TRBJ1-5	TGTGCCAGCAGCTTAGATAGGAATAGCAATCATCCCCAGCATTTT	CASSLDRNSNHPQHF
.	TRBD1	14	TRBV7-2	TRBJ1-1	TGTGCCAGCAGCCCCGTCGGGACAGGGTATCAAGCTTTATTT	CASSPVGTGYQALF
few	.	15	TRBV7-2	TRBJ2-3	TGTGCCAGCAGCTTAGCGCTACAGCACACAGATACGCAGTATTTT	CASSLALQHTDTQYF
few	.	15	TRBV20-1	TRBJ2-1	TGCAGTGCTAGAGCCCCGGGGAGCTCCTACAATGAGCAGTTCTTC	CSARAPGSSYNEQFF
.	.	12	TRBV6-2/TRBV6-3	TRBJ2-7	TGTGCCAGCAGCCACGGGGGGCTCGAGCAGTACTTC	CASSHGGLEQYF
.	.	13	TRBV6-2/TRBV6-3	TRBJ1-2	TGTGCCAGCAGTGAAGGCAGGGAACGTGGCTACACCTTC	CASSEGRERGYTF
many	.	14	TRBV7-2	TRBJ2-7	TGTGCCAGCAGCTTAGAGGGCGAGTTCCACGAGCAGTACTTC	CASSLEGEFHEQYF
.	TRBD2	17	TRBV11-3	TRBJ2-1	TGTGCCAGCAGCGGGGGTGGTCTAGCGGGGCAGTCCAATGAGCAGTTATTC	CASSGGGLAGQSNEQLF
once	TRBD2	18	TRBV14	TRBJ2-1	TGTGCCAGCAGCCAAGGGGGTCCGGGACTAGCGGGGTATAATGAGCAGTTCTTC	CASSQGGPGLAGYNEQFF
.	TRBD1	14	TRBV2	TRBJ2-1	TGTGCCAGCCCTGGGACAGGGAGGGGCAATGAGCAGTTCTTC	CASPGTGRGNEQFF
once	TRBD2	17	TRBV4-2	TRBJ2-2	TGTGCCAGCAGCCAAGATGTCGGGGGGTTAGGCACCGGGGAGCTGTTTTTT	CASSQDVGGLGTGELFF
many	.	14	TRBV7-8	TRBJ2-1	TGTGCCAGCAGCTCCCCACAGGGAATCGGGTTTCTGTTCTTC	CASSSPQGIGFLFF
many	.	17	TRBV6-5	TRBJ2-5	TGTGCCAGCAGTTACGGGTCAGCCACCGACTTCCAAGAGACCCAGTACTTC	CASSYGSATDFQETQYF
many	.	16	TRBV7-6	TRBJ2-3	TGTGCCAGCAGCTTAGAGAATTTCCAAAGCACAGATACGCAGTATTTT	CASSLENFQSTDTQYF
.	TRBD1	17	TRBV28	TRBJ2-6	TGTGCCAGCAGCCGACGACAGGGGGCGGTCGGGGCCAACGTCCTGACTTTC	CASSRRQGAVGANVLTF
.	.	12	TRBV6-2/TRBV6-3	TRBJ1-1	TGTGCCCGCAGTTACCCGAGCGCGAATGCTTTCTTT	CARSYPSANAFF
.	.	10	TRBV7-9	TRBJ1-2	TGTGCCAGCAGCTCCGAGGGCTACACCTTC	CASSSEGYTF
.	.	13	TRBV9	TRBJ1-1	TGTGCCAGCAGCGTTACAGGGTCTCAGGGGGCTTTCTTT	CASSVTGSQGAFF
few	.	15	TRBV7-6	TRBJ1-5	TGTGCCAGCAGCTTAGGCCGGACAGGCAATCAGCCCCAGCATTTT	CASSLGRTGNQPQHF
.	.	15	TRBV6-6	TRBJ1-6	TGTGCCAGCAGACTACAGGTCTCTAGAGATTCACCCCTCCACTTT	CASRLQVSRDSPLHF
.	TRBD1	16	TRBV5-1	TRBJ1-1	TGCGCCAGCAGCTTGGGGACAGGAGGTGGAAGGACTGAAGCTTTCTTT	CASSLGTGGGRTEAFF
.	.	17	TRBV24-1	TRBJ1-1	TGTGCCACCAGTGATCTAGCGGGGGCCAGAAGGGCCACTGAAGCTTTCTTT	CATSDLAGARRATEAFF
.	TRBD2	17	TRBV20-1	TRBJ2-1	TGCAGTGCTAGAGGGACTAGTGTCTCCCCCGTGTACAATGAGCAGTTCTTC	CSARGTSVSPVYNEQFF
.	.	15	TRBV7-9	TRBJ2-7	TGTGCCAGCAGCTTAGTTCCTCAGTACTCCTACGAGCAGTACTTC	CASSLVPQYSYEQYF
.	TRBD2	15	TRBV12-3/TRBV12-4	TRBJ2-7	TGTGCCAGCAGTTTGGCTAGCGGGAACATCTACGAGCAGTACTTC	CASSLASGNIYEQYF
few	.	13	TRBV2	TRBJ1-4	TGTGCCAGCAACCCCCTCCCGAGGGGAAAACTGTTTTTT	CASNPLPRGKLFF
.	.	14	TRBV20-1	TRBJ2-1	TGCAGTGCTAGCGGTTTAAGCTCCTACAATGAGCAGTTCTTC	CSASGLSSYNEQFF
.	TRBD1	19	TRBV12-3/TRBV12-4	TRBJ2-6	TGTGCCAGCAGTGGTAGACAGGGACGGAGGAGCTCTGGGGCCACCGTCCTGACTTTC	CASSGRQGRRSSGATVLTF